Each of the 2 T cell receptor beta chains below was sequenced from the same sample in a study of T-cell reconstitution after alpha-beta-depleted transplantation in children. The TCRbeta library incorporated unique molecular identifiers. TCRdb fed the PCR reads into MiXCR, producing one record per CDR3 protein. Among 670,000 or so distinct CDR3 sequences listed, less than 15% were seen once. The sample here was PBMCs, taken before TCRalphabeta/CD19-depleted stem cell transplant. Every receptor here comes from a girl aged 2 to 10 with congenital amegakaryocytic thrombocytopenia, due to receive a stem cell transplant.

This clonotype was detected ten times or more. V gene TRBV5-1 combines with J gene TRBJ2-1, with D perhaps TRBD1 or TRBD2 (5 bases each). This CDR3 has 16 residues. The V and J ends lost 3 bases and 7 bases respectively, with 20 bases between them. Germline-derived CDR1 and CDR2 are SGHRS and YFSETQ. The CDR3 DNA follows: TGCGCCAGCAGCTACATCTATGGGGGAGAGGGAAATGAGCAGTTCTTC. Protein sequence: CASSYIYGGEGNEQFF.

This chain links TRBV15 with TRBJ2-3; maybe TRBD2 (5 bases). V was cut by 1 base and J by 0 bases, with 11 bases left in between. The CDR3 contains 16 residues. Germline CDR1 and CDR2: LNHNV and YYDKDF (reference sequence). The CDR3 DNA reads TGTGCCACCAGCAGAGTTACAGCGGCGAGCACAGATACGCAGTATTTT. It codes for CATSRVTAASTDTQYF.